This T cell receptor beta chain was captured by sequencing in a study of the immune and genomic landscape of osteosarcoma (TCRdb year 2020). For context, the study as a whole: The overall cohort comprised roughly 51 pediatric and adult patients with high-grade osteosarcoma, with a median age at diagnosis of 25 to 35 years (range about 5-90). Poor-risk disease was overrepresented in the cohort, as 73% of patients had an unfavorable pathologic response to standard therapy and 65% to 70% were deceased. Patients in the overall cohort were around 60% male, and approximately 80% presented with localized disease at diagnosis. The study profiled osteosarcoma specimens with whole genome, RNA and T-cell receptor sequencing plus immunohistochemistry and reverse phase protein arrays to define immunogenic potential. TCR sequencing results were integrated with transcriptome, protein array and immunostaining data to characterize the osteosarcoma immunogenomic landscape. The goal of the study was to explain why immune checkpoint inhibitors show limited clinical activity in osteosarcoma. Each of a few patients provided a couple of samples from the same tumor site. The full study reports these points: Five cases had a single hyperexpanded clone dominating the repertoire, and all had fewer than 100 T-cell clonotypes. No statistical method determined sample size because osteosarcoma is rare and all possible samples were collected. The clonality benchmarks were taken from external normal skin and healthy peripheral blood data instead of from matched normal tissue. TCR productive clonality was higher in the immune-hot C3 cluster than the cold C1 cluster but still low overall. Along with the frozen tumor specimens, matched blood was collected from just a couple of patients. Productive TCR clonality was low overall, averaging around 0.1 with a maximum of 0.3, suggesting limited T-cell clonal expansion.

The tumors sampled were post-treatment primary, local recurrence and metastasis specimens taken from patients with a poor prognosis. Frozen resected lung metastases of osteosarcoma were used as metastasis specimens. The ImmunoSEQ Assay (Adaptive Biotechnologies) was used to immunosequence the CDR3 regions of the TCR beta chain. On the study's bioinformatics: The ImmunoSEQ Analyzer platform was used to export TCRB rearrangements, read counts, read proportions and gene usage. T-cell clonality was calculated on productive rearrangements as 1 minus Pielou's evenness. In the clonal space homeostasis analysis, clonotypes were grouped as rare, small, medium, large or hyperexpanded (0.01 to 1 of the repertoire). TCR productive clonality was compared across immune clusters C1, C2 and C3 using the Wilcoxon rank sum test. TCRdb obtained this table from immuneACCESS and retained in-frame rearrangements with V and J assigned. These tables miss some clones; where compared with another copy, unresolved V genes account for less than half of the shortfall, and the remainder is unexplained. The DNA gave D and trimming, while V, J and clone size come from that table. The sample table shows about 1,500 clones, and around 69% are seen once. The ten top clones hold around a sixth of the sample.

Turning to this clone: The specificity of this receptor is unknown. A junction end diverges from the germline sequence, so it may reflect a read error. The sample carries other DNA sequences with the same CDR3.

Reading from cysteine to phenylalanine, the CDR3 counts 15 amino acids. Just CDR3 DNA is preserved here, 45 bases in frame from base 1. The germline V gene supplies CDR1 SNHLY and CDR2 FYNNEI. The clonotype was recovered from a boy between 5 and 17 years old with osteosarcoma. The age is the age at diagnosis. The V and J genes are TRBV2 and TRBJ2-3; the D gene cannot be resolved reliably. Sample: metastatic tumor tissue from the lung. What the cell subset or site label conveys for this sample: lung metastasis of osteosarcoma. The CDR3 protein is CASSEPYTRADTQYF. DNA sequence: TGTGCCAGTAGTGAGCCTTATACAAGGGCAGATACGCAGTATTTT.